The 15 T cell receptor beta chains in this list originate from one sample, sequenced in a study of T cell repertoires in cytomegalovirus infection. TCRdb reprocessed the reads via MiXCR and lists one record per CDR3 protein. The sample consists of some 300,000 distinct CDR3 sequences, approximately 14% of them appearing once. Sequencing was performed on PBMCs. All receptors come from a human donor in good health (CMV status not recorded). Some clones in this sample may be carry-over from other donors' samples.

Only a few counts were recorded for this clonotype. This chain's CDR3 is CASSSGGGSSYEQYF. The CDR3 DNA sequence: TGTGCCAGCAGCTCTGGGGGCGGGAGCTCCTACGAGCAGTACTTC. The genes are TRBV7-9 and TRBJ2-7; the D gene is possibly TRBD2 (7 bases). Germline V gene lookup returns CDR1 SEHNR and CDR2 FQNEAQ (reference sequence). V dropped 4 bases and J dropped 0 bases, with 13 bases sitting between them. The CDR3 contains 15 residues.

At least ten counts were recorded for this clonotype. The chain employs TRBV11-1 and TRBJ2-5; 10 bases fit TRBD2. Germline lookup yields CDR1 SGHAT and CDR2 FQDESV (reference sequence). The CDR3 consists of 17 residues. V shed 2 bases, J shed 2 bases, and the junction held 8 bases outside the gene matches. The CDR3 DNA follows: TGTGCCAGCAGCTTATACTCGGCTAGCGGGAGTCAAGAGACCCAGTACTTC. Translating gives CASSLYSASGSQETQYF.

The J gene is TRBJ1-1, the V gene TRBV7-2, with D possibly TRBD1 on 6 matching bases. V lost 4 bases and J 8 bases, leaving 11 bases between the germline ends. Germline CDR1 and CDR2: SGHTA and FQGNSA. The CDR3 has 12 residues. CDR3 DNA sequence: TGTGCCAGCAGCTCTACAGGGAGGGAAGCTTTCTTT. Translating gives CASSSTGREAFF.

Ten or more counts support this clonotype. The rearrangement joins TRBV7-3 to TRBJ1-1; TRBD1 agrees at 7 bases. Germline CDR1 and CDR2: SGHTA and FQGTGA. J gave up 10 bases and V 8 bases, and 13 bases lay outside the gene matches. This CDR3 spans 13 amino acids. The CDR3 DNA is TGTGCCAGCGCCTGGACAGGTGGGCAGTCAGCTTTCTTT. Protein: CASAWTGGQSAFF.

The rearrangement links TRBV27 to TRBJ2-1; D possibly corresponds to TRBD1 (6 bases). CDR3 length equals 16 residues. V lost 4 bases and J 0 bases, leaving 13 bases between the germline ends. The germline V gene encodes CDR1 MNHEY and CDR2 SMNVEV (reference sequence). CDR3 in DNA: TGTGCCAGCAGTTCGAGACAGGTTCTCTCCTACAATGAGCAGTTCTTC. Its protein is CASSSRQVLSYNEQFF.

CDR3 bases: TGCAGTGCTAGAAGACAGAATGAAGCTTTCTTT. Translation gives CSARRQNEAFF. This chain links TRBV20-1 with TRBJ1-1; D is possibly TRBD1 (5 bases). This CDR3 comprises 11 residues. Germline V gives CDR1 DFQATT, CDR2 SNEGSKA (reference sequence). The V gene lost 2 bases and the J gene lost 7 bases, with 8 bases spanning the gap.

The chain combines TRBV6-1 with TRBJ1-5, with D possibly TRBD1 on 5 matching bases. Germline V gives CDR1 MNHNS, CDR2 SASEGT. V gave up 8 bases and J gave up 4 bases, with 12 bases separating them. The CDR3 extends over 13 amino acids. DNA of the CDR3: TGTGCCAGCGCAGACCGGGGGAATCAGCCCCAGCATTTT. Its protein product is CASADRGNQPQHF.

This clonotype has more than one count but fewer than ten. The chain links TRBV20-1 to TRBJ2-1, with a possible D match to TRBD1 (6 bases). Per the germline V gene, CDR1 is DFQATT and CDR2 is SNEGSKA (reference sequence). The CDR3 has 16 residues. V was cut by 1 base and J by 1 base, with 14 bases left in between. CDR3 sequence (DNA): TGCAGTGCTAGAGCTTCAGGGGCGGATTCCTACAATGAGCAGTTCTTC. This gives the protein CSARASGADSYNEQFF.

V is TRBV28 and J is TRBJ2-7; perhaps TRBD1 as D (6 bases). CDR1 and CDR2 (germline): MDHEN, SYDVKM. The CDR3 has 14 amino acids. Trimming pared 2 bases from V and 5 bases from J, leaving 13 bases between. The CDR3 DNA is TGTGCCAGCAGTTTAGAAAACAGGGTCCACGAGCAGTACTTC. Translating gives CASSLENRVHEQYF.

In its sample, this clonotype was seen many times. This chain uses TRBV12-3 or TRBV12-4 with TRBJ1-2, with 10 nucleotides matching TRBD1. This CDR3 comprises 14 residues. V lost 4 bases to trimming and J lost 7 bases; unmatched junction nucleotides: 6. The CDR3 DNA is TGTGCCAGCAGTTCCGGACAGGGGGTTGCTGGCTACACCTTC. It is translated as CASSSGQGVAGYTF.

J is TRBJ2-7 and V is TRBV28; D gene uncertain. The germline V and J ends were trimmed by 3 bases and 3 bases, with 9 bases remaining between them. There are 13 residues in the CDR3. The germline gives CDR1 MDHEN, CDR2 SYDVKM. In DNA, the CDR3 is TGTGCCAGCAGTTTTCTCGACAACTACGAGCAGTACTTC. Translating gives CASSFLDNYEQYF.

This chain links TRBV4-1 with TRBJ2-7; weak D call: TRBD1 (6 bases). CDR1 MGHRA and CDR2 YSYEKL come from the germline V gene. Deletions cut 4 bases from V and 6 bases from J, with 16 bases between. The CDR3 consists of 14 residues. Written as DNA, the CDR3 is TGCGCCAGCAGCCGACACAGGGAGATCGGCGAGCAGTACTTC. It yields the protein CASSRHREIGEQYF.

This clonotype came up a few times. The V and J genes are TRBV5-1 and TRBJ2-3; D is undetermined. Germline loops: CDR1 SGHRS, CDR2 YFSETQ. This CDR3 spans 14 amino acids. Trimming took off 4 bases at V and 0 bases at J, with 9 bases between the two ends. CDR3 DNA sequence: TGCGCCAGCAGCAGGCACCCCAGCACAGATACGCAGTATTTT. Its protein is CASSRHPSTDTQYF.

In this sample, this clonotype turned up many times. The chain employs TRBV7-3 and TRBJ2-3; D is uncertain. CDR1 SGHTA and CDR2 FQGTGA come from the germline V gene. Trimming left V 0 bases short and J 2 bases short, with 12 bases between. CDR3 length equals 16 residues. The CDR3 loop is CASSLTVGGVTDTQYF. The DNA for the CDR3 is TGTGCCAGCAGCTTAACGGTCGGTGGCGTCACAGATACGCAGTATTTT.

This clonotype was picked up many times. The chain joins TRBV27 to TRBJ2-6; a weak D match, TRBD2 (6 bases). Trimming pared 4 bases from V and 0 bases from J, leaving 19 bases between. The CDR3 length is 19 residues. Germline V gives CDR1 MNHEY, CDR2 SMNVEV (reference sequence). CDR3 amino acids: CASSSNAGLRNSGANVLTF. In DNA, the CDR3 is TGTGCCAGCAGTTCTAACGCCGGACTACGAAACTCTGGGGCCAACGTCCTGACTTTC. Using reference TRBV27 and TRBJ2-6 for the parts outside the CDR3, the full variable domain is EAQVTQNPRYLITVTGKKLTVTCSQNMNHEYMSWYRQDPGLGLRQIYYSMNVEVTDKGDVPEGYKVSRKEKRNFPLILESPSPNQTSLYFCASSSNAGLRNSGANVLTFGAGSRLTVL.